This T cell receptor (beta chain) was sequenced in a study of blood T cell repertoires in COVID-19 (dated by TCRdb to 2020 to 2021). The study in broad terms: The collaborator samples originated in the United States, Italy and Spain and spanned the acute and convalescent phases of COVID-19. The prospective study material was composed of cDNA or gDNA derived from T cells, B-cell-depleted T cells, or PBMCs. The dataset comprised deeply sampled blood TCRbeta repertoires from subjects exposed to, actively infected with, or recovered from COVID-19. The repertoires were released in a freely available public database intended as a resource for research on the immune response to SARS-CoV-2. The samples were drawn from two sources: the first 160 participants of the ongoing ImmuneRACE study, and over 950 subjects contributed by 6 global collaborators. A de-identified subject ID, COVID-19 status, age in years and sex were almost always included in the sample metadata. Where available, HLA class I and class II types were obtained from metadata supplied by the sample provider rather than from assay-based typing.

Note on this clone: Which antigen it targets is not known. Per-nucleotide qualities are absent, and no much larger clonotype sits a single base away.

On the study overall, not on this receptor specifically: Clinical and demographic metadata were provided uncurated, with the amount varying by source and participant.

TCRbeta CDR3 regions were amplified from genomic DNA using the immunoSEQ Assay, a bias-controlled multiplex PCR. From the authors' description of their analysis: Nucleated cell counts per sample were estimated from amplification of reference gene primers within the assay. To quantify the absolute abundance of each unique TCRbeta CDR3 rearrangement, sequence reads were collapsed and filtered. For each sample, productive Simpson clonality was calculated as the square root of Simpson's diversity index across productive rearrangements. This is the immuneACCESS table as TCRdb keeps it, with only in-frame sequences that have V and J called. A part of the clones is gone; compared with another copy, unresolved V genes explain less than half, and the rest is unexplained. Clone size and V and J calls were adopted from that table, with D and trimming inferred from the DNA. The sample table shows 90,000 or so clones, and approximately 89% are seen once. The ten biggest clones cover 0.47% of the sample.

Collaborating institutions collected whole blood in K2EDTA tubes following their own protocols. For TCRbeta analysis, collaborators shipped samples as frozen whole blood, isolated PBMCs, or DNA extracted from either of those sample types. Sequences were obtained from peripheral blood. The TCR was taken from a man between 60 and 75 years old with acute or convalescent COVID-19.

Here the CDR3 is given as CASSVSSGDLTYEQYF. The DNA sequence follows: TGTGCCAGCAGCGTTTCTAGCGGGGATTTAACCTACGAGCAGTACTTC. This chain is built from TRBV7-8 and TRBJ2-7; TRBD2 aligns with 9 central bases. Based on the germline V gene, the CDR1 and CDR2 sequences are SGHVS and FQNEAQ. Germline trimming: 5 bases from V, 2 bases from J; junction bases outside gene matches: 10. Reading from cysteine to phenylalanine, the CDR3 counts 16 amino acids. The retained sequence is limited to the CDR3, 48 bases, with the frame set at the first base.